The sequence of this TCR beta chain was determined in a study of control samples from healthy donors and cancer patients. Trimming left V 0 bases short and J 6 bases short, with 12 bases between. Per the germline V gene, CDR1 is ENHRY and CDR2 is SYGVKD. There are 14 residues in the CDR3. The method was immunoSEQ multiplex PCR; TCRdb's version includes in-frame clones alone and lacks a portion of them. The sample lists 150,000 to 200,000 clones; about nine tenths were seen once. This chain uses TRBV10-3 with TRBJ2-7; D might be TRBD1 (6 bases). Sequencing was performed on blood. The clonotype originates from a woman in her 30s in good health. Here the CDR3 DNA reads TGTGCCATCAGTGAGTCAGGCACAGGGAGCGAGCAGTACTTC. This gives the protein CAISESGTGSEQYF.